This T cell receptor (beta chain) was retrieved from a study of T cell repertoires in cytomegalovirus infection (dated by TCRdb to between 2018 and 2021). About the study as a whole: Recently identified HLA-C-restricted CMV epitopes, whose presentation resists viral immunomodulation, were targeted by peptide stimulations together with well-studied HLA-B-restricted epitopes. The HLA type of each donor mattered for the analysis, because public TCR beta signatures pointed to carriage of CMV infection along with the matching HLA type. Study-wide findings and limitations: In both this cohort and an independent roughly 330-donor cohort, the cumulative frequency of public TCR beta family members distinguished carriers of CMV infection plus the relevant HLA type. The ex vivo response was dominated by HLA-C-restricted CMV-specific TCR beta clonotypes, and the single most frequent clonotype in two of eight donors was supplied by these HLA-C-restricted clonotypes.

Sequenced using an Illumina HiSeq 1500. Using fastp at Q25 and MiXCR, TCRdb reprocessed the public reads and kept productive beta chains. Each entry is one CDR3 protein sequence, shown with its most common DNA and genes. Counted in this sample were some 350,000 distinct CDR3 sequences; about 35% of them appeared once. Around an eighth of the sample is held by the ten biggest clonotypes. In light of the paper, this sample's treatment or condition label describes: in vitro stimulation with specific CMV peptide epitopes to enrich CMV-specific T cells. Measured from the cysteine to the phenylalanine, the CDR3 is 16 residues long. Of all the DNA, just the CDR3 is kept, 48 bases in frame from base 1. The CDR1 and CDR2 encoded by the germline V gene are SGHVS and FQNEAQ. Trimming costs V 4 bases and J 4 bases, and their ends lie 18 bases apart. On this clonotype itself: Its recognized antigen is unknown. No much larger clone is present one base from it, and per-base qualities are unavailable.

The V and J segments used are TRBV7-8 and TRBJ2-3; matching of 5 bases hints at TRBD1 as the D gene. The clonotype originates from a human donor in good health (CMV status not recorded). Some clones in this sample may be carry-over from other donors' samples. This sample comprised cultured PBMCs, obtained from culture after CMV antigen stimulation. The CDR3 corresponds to CASSSSNPGFSDTQYF. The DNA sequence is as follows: TGTGCCAGCAGCTCTAGTAATCCAGGGTTTTCAGATACGCAGTATTTT. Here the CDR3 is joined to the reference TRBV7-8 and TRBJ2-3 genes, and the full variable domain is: GAGVSQSPRYKVAKRGQDVALRCDPISGHVSLFWYQQALGQGPEFLTYFQNEAQLDKSGLPSDRFFAERPEGSVSTLKIQRTQQEDSAVYLCASSSSNPGFSDTQYFGPGTRLTVL.